The present TCR beta chain was sequenced within a study of PD-L1 blockade in urothelial cancer. Study details: Patients' histories included 0 to 3 prior chemotherapy regimens. A median of roughly 150,000 T cells was found in the blood samples. General observations from the study: Survival was better when pretreatment blood TCR clonality fell below the median.

TCRdb's copy holds only in-frame clones and misses some; the assay was immunoSEQ multiplex PCR. The table has some 52,000 clones, about 72% seen once. A note on this clone: Its antigen is as yet unknown.

The CDR3 totals 17 residues. V gave up 6 bases and J gave up 7 bases; unmatched junction bases: 17. Germline-derived CDR1 and CDR2 are MNHEY and SMNVEV (reference sequence). The receptor was isolated from a man aged 65 to 79 with urothelial cancer. This chain uses TRBV27 with TRBJ1-5; 8 bases are shared with TRBD1. Here the sequenced sample was PBMCs, taken around atezolizumab (anti-PD-L1) treatment. The CDR3 protein is CASSSRKGRGQGQPQHF. The CDR3 coding sequence is TGTGCCAGCAGCTCTAGAAAGGGCAGGGGGCAGGGGCAGCCCCAGCATTTT.